This note documents a single T cell receptor beta chain sequence. What this receptor recognizes is not known. No much larger clone exists at a distance of one base, and base qualities are not known. This record belongs to a study of T cell responses to AZD1222 COVID-19 vaccine (dated by TCRdb to about 2021). Some background on the complete study: A total of under 250 trial participants underwent TCR sequencing, of whom 200 to 220 had received two doses of AZD1222 and around 25 had received two doses of the MenACWY control vaccine. Trial participants were enrolled by age into 18-55, 56-69 and 70-plus year subgroups, with around 150, 28 and 57 TCR-sequenced participants respectively.

The CDR3, cysteine through phenylalanine, is 11 amino acids long. Only the CDR3 portion is preserved as DNA: 33 bases, with reading frame beginning at the first base. Reading the germline V gene gives CDR1 SNHLY and CDR2 FYNNEI. V was cut back by 4 bases and J by 13 bases, leaving a gap of 11 bases between them. The time point label here, explained by the study, means: about 28 days (+/-7) after the second vaccine dose. Because spike-specific TCR depth and breadth did not differ between the two schedules, AZD1222 recipients who got a second dose at roughly 4 weeks were pooled with those who got a second dose at roughly 12 weeks. The vaccinee samples were drawn from two UK trials, COV001 and COV002, one of which was a single-blind randomized controlled phase 2/3 trial testing AZD1222 (ChAdOx1 nCoV-19) in healthy adults. For TCRbeta chain sequencing, PBMC samples were collected from trial participants at day 0 and at day 28 after the second dose.

The CDR3 regions of human TCRbeta chains were subjected to immunosequencing. In the paper's pipeline: TCRs in the repertoires were matched against a reference library of SARS-CoV-2-specific TCRs that had been generated with the MIRA antigen-specificity platform. Breadth was defined as the fraction of unique TCRs that were SARS-CoV-2-associated. Depth was defined as the fraction of total T cells that were SARS-CoV-2-associated. Using the MIRA data, each spike-specific TCR was mapped to the spike region that the TCR reacts to and placed in a CD4 or CD8 class. Log10-transformed breadth and depth values were compared by one-way ANOVA with Sidak's multiple comparisons tests. Held by TCRdb, this immuneACCESS table contains in-frame sequences only and omits some clones. Under half of the omission traces to an unresolved V gene where checked; the cause of the rest is unknown. V and J calls and clone size are those listed in that table; D and trimming were worked out from the DNA. In all, the sample holds 100,000 to 120,000 clones, and 70% to 90% of those were seen once. The ten largest make up around 14% of the sample.

Broader findings and caveats from the paper: The 56-69-year group was small, and its depth increase did not reach significance, likely because of low power. Participants were mostly white British, with more females than males. The authors suggested clonal diversity may have been underestimated. After two AZD1222 doses, spike-specific TCR breadth and depth were significantly higher than at day 0 and than in MenACWY recipients. Conclusions about previously exposed vaccinees are limited, since just 5 or 6 AZD1222 recipients were seropositive for SARS-CoV-2 at baseline. Epitopes outside the regions mutated in the B.1.351 and B.1.1.7 variants were reportedly recognized by nearly half of the unique spike-specific TCRs. The vaccine-associated CD4 TCRs covered the entire spike protein, and the dominant responses fell in regions 160-218 and 743-854. Because no day 14 peak-response samples were available, repertoires were characterized only after the peak T cell response.

This specimen consisted of peripheral blood, obtained 28 days after the second AZD1222 dose. The sequence came from an adult who received the AZD1222 COVID-19 vaccine. This chain is built from TRBV2 and TRBJ2-4; the D gene is not confidently resolved. The DNA reads TGTGCCAGCAGTGTGTCAACGTTACAGTACTTC. Its protein reads: CASSVSTLQYF.